The 15 T cell receptor beta chains below all came from one sample that was sequenced in a study of human T cells and chemical hapten exposure. Time point given: patch test 1, 2 weeks after DPC sensitization. Documented treatment: therapeutic diphenylcyclopropenone sensitization with weekly scalp DPC. TCRdb re-analysed the RACE reads in MiXCR, keeping a single row per CDR3 protein. The table lists 350,000 or so distinct CDR3 sequences, roughly 6.9% of them singletons. The sequencing here drew on whole blood, taken in connection with sensitization to the hapten diphenylcyclopropenone (DPC). The receptors originated from a woman aged 18-29 years with alopecia areata. Some clones in this sample may be carry-over from other donors' samples.

This clonotype was seen repeatedly, ten times or more. In nucleotides, the CDR3 is TGTGCCAGCAGCCCCGGACTAGCGGGGAACCGGCAGTACTTC. Protein product: CASSPGLAGNRQYF. The J gene is TRBJ2-7, the V gene TRBV7-2; TRBD2 aligns across 12 bases. Trimming at V came to 5 bases and at J to 9 bases, leaving 8 bases not matched to a gene. The CDR3 has 14 residues. Germline V lookup: CDR1 SGHTA, CDR2 FQGNSA.

This clonotype was observed at least ten times. In DNA form, the CDR3 reads TGTGCCAGCAGTCGCGTGACATCGCCGGGGGACTCTGGGGCCAACGTCCTGACTTTC. It yields the protein CASSRVTSPGDSGANVLTF. The J gene is TRBJ2-6, the V gene TRBV6-1, with a possible D match to TRBD2 (6 bases). V was cut by 5 bases and J by 0 bases, with 20 bases left in between. Germline CDR1 reads MNHNS; CDR2 reads SASEGT. The CDR3 covers 19 residues.

This clonotype was seen only a few times. The CDR3 region has the DNA TGTGCCAGCAGCTCCGGGACTAGCGGGATCACAGATACGCAGTATTTT. Amino acids: CASSSGTSGITDTQYF. The rearrangement uses TRBV3-1 and TRBJ2-3; 13 nucleotides agree with TRBD2. CDR1 is LGHDT and CDR2 is YNNKEL in the germline V gene (reference sequence). CDR3 length equals 16 residues. Trimming cost V 5 bases and J 2 bases; bases outside gene matches: 4.

The chain joins TRBV25-1 to TRBJ1-1; possibly TRBD1 for D (5 bases). Germline values: CDR1 MGHDK, CDR2 SYGVNS. Trimming removed 3 bases at V and 2 bases at J, with 10 bases between. The CDR3 runs to 14 residues. The CDR3 protein is CASSDMTDNTEAFF. CDR3 sequence (DNA): TGTGCCAGCAGTGATATGACAGACAACACTGAAGCTTTCTTT.

This clonotype has a count of ten or more. The rearrangement links TRBV7-2 to TRBJ2-2; possible D gene TRBD1, 5 bases. The CDR3 has 15 amino acids. The V gene lost 3 bases and the J gene lost 1 base, with 9 bases spanning the gap. Germline V gene sequence: CDR1 SGHTA, CDR2 FQGNSA. Here the CDR3 reads CASSFRQWNTGELFF. The CDR3 DNA sequence: TGTGCCAGCAGCTTTCGACAGTGGAACACCGGGGAGCTGTTTTTT.

This chain connects TRBV7-2 to TRBJ2-3; a possible D gene is TRBD2 (6 bases). V lost 1 base, J lost 6 bases, and 14 bases lay in between. The CDR3 covers 15 residues. From germline, CDR1 is SGHTA and CDR2 FQGNSA. CDR3 sequence (DNA): TGTGCCAGCAGCTTAGTCCTCGGGAGCCAGGATACGCAGTATTTT. Residues: CASSLVLGSQDTQYF.

V gene TRBV6-5 combines with J gene TRBJ2-1, with 9 nucleotides matching TRBD2. The CDR3 runs 14 residues. With 8 bases clipped from V and 4 bases from J, the junction kept 6 bases outside the gene matches. Germline V gene data show CDR1 as MNHEY and CDR2 as SVGAGI. The CDR3 DNA reads as TGTGCCAGCGGGTTTAGCGGGGGTTACAATGAGCAGTTCTTC. Translation: CASGFSGGYNEQFF.

About this clonotype: A far more abundant clone sits one base away, making this likely a read error. The V gene is TRBV7-9, the J gene TRBJ2-3; 9 nucleotides align to TRBD2. The CDR3 is made up of 14 amino acids. Germline V lookup: CDR1 SEHNR, CDR2 FQNEAQ (reference sequence). The CDR3 reads CASSPGTSTDTRYF. For the CDR3, the DNA is TGTGCCAGCAGCCCCGGGACTAGCACAGATACGCGGTATTTT.

J is TRBJ2-7 and V is TRBV6-6; D call uncertain. Per the germline V gene, CDR1 is MNHNY and CDR2 is SVGAGI (reference sequence). CDR3 length: 13 amino acids. Trimming stripped 6 bases from V and 6 bases from J, with 15 bases between. CDR3 sequence: CASSPLGTREQYF. In nucleotides, the CDR3 is TGTGCCAGCAGCCCCCTAGGTACCCGCGAGCAGTACTTC.

This clonotype appeared a few times. CDR3 DNA: TGTGCCAGCAGTTCGGGACAGGGGGTTCGAGTAGCTTTCTTT. This sequence encodes CASSSGQGVRVAFF. The chain is built from TRBV7-9 and TRBJ1-1; TRBD1 matches 11 bases. The germline gives CDR1 SEHNR, CDR2 FQNEAQ (reference sequence). The CDR3 contains 14 residues. V was pared by 6 bases and J by 10 bases, with 10 bases of the junction left unmatched.

V is TRBV21-1 and J is TRBJ2-2; whether TRBD1, the table's D call, matches the DNA was not checked. TRBV21-1 is designated a pseudogene. This CDR3 comprises 17 residues. CDR3 sequence reads: CASSAKWTGRGTGELFF. The CDR3 nucleotides read TGTGCCAGCAGCGCGAAATGGACAGGGAGGGGCACCGGGGAGCTGTTTTTT.

This clonotype has a handful of counts. The V call is TRBV12-3 or TRBV12-4, the J call TRBJ2-3, with D possibly being TRBD2 (5 bases). The CDR3 is 16 residues long. Trimming left V 7 bases short and J 2 bases short, with 19 bases between. The DNA for the CDR3 is TGTGCCAGCACCCCGAACGCGGGTTTCAACACAGATACGCAGTATTTT. Protein product: CASTPNAGFNTDTQYF.

The chain carries TRBV12-5 and TRBJ1-4, with 7 bases lining up with TRBD1. CDR1 and CDR2 from the germline V gene are LGHNT and FRNRAP. The CDR3 sequence is 18 residues long. The J segment lost 3 bases and the V segment lost 7 bases, leaving 17 bases of the junction unmatched. CDR3 in amino acids: CASVPAQQGSGANEKLFF. DNA for the CDR3: TGTGCTAGTGTCCCCGCCCAACAGGGGTCAGGGGCTAATGAAAAACTGTTTTTT.

The table lists this clonotype with a few counts. The J gene is TRBJ1-2, the V gene TRBV20-1; a possible D gene is TRBD1 (5 bases). This CDR3 is 11 amino acids long. Germline CDR1 DFQATT, CDR2 SNEGSKA (reference sequence). V lost 4 bases and J 4 bases, leaving 7 bases between the germline ends. The CDR3 nucleotides read TGCAGTGCTATTGACAGCTATGGCTACACCTTC. It is translated as CSAIDSYGYTF.

The chain recombines TRBV5-1 with TRBJ1-1; no clear D. The CDR3 has 13 amino acids. Germline CDR1 SGHRS, CDR2 YFSETQ. The ends were cut back, 6 bases at V and 3 bases at J, with 12 bases in the middle. The CDR3 loop is CASKAGPYTEAFF. The DNA of the CDR3 is TGCGCCAGCAAGGCAGGCCCCTACACTGAAGCTTTCTTT.